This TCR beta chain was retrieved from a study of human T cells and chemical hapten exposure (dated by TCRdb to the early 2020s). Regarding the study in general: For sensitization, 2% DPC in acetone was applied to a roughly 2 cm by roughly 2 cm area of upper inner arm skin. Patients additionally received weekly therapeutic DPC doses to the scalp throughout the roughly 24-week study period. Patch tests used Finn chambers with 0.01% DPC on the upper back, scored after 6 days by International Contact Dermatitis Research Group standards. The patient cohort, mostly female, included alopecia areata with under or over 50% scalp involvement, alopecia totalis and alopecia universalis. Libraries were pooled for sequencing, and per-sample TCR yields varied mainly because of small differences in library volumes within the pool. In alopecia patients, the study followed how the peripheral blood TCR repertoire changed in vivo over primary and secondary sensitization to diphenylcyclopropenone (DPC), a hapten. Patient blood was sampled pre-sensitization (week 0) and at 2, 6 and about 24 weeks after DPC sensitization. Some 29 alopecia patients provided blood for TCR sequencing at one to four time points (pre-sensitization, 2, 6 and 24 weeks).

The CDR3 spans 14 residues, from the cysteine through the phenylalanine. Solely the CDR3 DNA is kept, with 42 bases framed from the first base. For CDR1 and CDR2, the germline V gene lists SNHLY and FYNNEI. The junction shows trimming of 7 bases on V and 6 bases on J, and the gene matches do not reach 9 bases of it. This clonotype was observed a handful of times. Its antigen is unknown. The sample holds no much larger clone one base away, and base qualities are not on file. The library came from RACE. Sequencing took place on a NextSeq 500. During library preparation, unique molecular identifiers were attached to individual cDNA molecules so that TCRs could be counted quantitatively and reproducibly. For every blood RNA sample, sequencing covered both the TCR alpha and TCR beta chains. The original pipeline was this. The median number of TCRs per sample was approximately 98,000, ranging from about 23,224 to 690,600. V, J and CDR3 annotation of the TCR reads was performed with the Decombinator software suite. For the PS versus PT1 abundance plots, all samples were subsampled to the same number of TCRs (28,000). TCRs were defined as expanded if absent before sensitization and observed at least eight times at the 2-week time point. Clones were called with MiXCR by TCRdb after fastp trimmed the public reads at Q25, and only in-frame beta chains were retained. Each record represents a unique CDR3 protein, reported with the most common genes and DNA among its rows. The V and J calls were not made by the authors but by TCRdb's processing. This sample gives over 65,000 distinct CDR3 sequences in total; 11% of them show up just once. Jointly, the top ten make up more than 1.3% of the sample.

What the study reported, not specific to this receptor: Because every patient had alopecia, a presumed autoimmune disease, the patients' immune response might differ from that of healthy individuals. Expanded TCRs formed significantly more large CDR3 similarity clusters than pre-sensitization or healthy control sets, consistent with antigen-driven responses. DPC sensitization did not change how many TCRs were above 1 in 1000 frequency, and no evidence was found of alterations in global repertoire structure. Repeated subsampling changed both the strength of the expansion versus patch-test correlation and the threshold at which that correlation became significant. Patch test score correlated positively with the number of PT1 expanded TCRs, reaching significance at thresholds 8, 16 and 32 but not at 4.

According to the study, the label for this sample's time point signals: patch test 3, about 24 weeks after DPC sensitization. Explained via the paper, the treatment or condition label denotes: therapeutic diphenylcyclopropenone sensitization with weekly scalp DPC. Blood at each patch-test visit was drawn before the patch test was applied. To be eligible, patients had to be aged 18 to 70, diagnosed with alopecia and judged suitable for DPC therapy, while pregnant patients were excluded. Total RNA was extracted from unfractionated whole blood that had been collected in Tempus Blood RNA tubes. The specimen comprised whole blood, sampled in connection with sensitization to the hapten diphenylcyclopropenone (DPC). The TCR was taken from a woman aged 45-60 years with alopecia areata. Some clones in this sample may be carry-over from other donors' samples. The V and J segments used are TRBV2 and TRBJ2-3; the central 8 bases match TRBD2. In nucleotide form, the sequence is TGTGCCAGCACTAGCGGGTTCGTAGGGGATACGCAGTATTTT. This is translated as CASTSGFVGDTQYF.